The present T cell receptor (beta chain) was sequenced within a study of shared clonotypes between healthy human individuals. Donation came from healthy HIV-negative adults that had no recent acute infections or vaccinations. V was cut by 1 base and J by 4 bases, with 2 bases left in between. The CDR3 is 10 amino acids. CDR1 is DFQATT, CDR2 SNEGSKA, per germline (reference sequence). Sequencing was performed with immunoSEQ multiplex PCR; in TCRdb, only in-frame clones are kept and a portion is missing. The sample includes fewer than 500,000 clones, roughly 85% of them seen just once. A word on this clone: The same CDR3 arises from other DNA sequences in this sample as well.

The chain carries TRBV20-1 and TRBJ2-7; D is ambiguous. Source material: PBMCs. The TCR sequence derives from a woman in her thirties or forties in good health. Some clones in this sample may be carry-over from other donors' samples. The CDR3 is CSARGYEQYF. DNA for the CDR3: TGCAGTGCTAGAGGATACGAGCAGTACTTC.